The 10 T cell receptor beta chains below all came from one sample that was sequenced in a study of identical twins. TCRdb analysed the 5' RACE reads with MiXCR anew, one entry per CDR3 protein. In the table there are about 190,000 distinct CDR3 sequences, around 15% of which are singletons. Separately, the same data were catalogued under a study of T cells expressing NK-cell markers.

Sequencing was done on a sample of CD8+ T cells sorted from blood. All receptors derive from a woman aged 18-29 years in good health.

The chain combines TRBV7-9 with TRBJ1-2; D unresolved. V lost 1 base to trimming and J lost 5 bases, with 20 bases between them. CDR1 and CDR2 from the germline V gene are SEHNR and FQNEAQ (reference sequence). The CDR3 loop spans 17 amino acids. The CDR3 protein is CASSLDYRETPTYGYTF. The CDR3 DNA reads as TGTGCCAGCAGCTTAGATTACAGAGAGACCCCAACTTATGGCTACACCTTC.

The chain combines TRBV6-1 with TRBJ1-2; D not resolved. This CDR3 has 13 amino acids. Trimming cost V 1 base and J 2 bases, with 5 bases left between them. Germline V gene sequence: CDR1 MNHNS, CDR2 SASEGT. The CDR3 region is CASSEGQNYGYTF. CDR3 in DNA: TGTGCCAGCAGTGAAGGGCAGAACTATGGCTACACCTTC.

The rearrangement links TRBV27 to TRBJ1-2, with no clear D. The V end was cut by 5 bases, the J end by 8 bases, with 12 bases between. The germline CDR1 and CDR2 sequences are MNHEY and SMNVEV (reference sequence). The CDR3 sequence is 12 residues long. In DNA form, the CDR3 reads TGTGCCAGCAGTCCCCCGGGAGAGGGCTACACCTTC. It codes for CASSPPGEGYTF.

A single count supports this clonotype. The CDR3 DNA follows: TGTGCCAGCAGCGGAAGTCTAGCGGCGGGCTTCCACGAGCAGTACTTC. This gives the protein CASSGSLAAGFHEQYF. The genes are TRBV9 and TRBJ2-7; 7 bases map to TRBD2. The junction had 14 bases not matched to a gene; V was cut back by 3 bases and J by 5 bases. Germline V gives CDR1 SGDLS, CDR2 YYNGEE. The CDR3 has 16 amino acids.

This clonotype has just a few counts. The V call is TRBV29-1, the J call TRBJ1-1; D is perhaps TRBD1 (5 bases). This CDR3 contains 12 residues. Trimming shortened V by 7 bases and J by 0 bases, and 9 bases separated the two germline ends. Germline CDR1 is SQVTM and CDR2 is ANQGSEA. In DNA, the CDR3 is TGCAGCGCACAGGACCTGAACACTGAAGCTTTCTTT. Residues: CSAQDLNTEAFF.

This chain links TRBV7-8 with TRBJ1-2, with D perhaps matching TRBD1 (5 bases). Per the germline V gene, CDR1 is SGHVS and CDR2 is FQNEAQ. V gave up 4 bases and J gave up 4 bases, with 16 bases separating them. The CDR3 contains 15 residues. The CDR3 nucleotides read TGTGCCAGCAGCTCTTCCGGGAGGGACCTCTATGGCTACACCTTC. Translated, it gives CASSSSGRDLYGYTF.

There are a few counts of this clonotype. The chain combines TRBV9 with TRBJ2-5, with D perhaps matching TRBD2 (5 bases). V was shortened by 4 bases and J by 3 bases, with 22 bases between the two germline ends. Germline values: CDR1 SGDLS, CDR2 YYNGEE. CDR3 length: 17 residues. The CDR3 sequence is CASSLPSGENGKETQYF. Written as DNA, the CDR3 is TGTGCCAGCAGCCTACCCTCCGGGGAAAACGGAAAAGAGACCCAGTACTTC.

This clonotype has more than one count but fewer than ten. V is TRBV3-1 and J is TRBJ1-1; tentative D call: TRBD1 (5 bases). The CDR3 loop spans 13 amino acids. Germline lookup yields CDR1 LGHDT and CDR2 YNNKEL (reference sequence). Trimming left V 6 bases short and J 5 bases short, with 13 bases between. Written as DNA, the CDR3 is TGTGCCAGCAGGCCTGGATGGGGGACTGAAGCTTTCTTT. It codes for CASRPGWGTEAFF.

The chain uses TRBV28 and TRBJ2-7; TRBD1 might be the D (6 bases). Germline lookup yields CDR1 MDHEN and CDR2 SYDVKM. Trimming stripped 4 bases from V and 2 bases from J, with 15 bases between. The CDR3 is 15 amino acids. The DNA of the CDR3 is TGTGCCAGCAGTTCGACAGGCCGTAACCCCTACGAGCAGTACTTC. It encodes CASSSTGRNPYEQYF.

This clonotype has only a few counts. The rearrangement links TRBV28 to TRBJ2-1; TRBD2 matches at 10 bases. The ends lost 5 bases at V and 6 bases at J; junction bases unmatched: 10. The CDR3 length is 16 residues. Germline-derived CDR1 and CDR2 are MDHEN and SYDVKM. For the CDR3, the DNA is TGTGCCAGCAGTACCCGAGGACTAGCGGAGCGCAATGAGCAGTTCTTC. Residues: CASSTRGLAERNEQFF.